Listed here is a single T cell receptor (beta chain). Its antigen is unknown. This record belongs to a study of T cells in Graves' hyperthyroidism and ophthalmopathy. The germline CDR1 and CDR2 sequences are MNHNS and SASEGT. After removal of 4 bases from V and 1 base from J, the junction contained 12 bases not matched to a gene. The CDR3 is 17 amino acids. Diagnostic decisions used clinical symptoms, serum thyroxine and TRAb, thyroid ultrasound and orbital computed tomography. The study's findings and limits: A 13 V-J model separated ophthalmopathy from stable hyperthyroidism. Blood shared most expanded thyroid clonotypes above 0.001.

TCR beta CDR3 regions were amplified from RNA transcripts. TCR CDR3 regions were first amplified by RT-PCR with HTBI primers. Using its own MiXCR run on the multiplex PCR reads, TCRdb lists one record per CDR3 protein. The table has about 350,000 distinct CDR3 sequences, approximately 14% seen once; the top ten hold about 21%. The chain links TRBV6-1 to TRBJ1-2; TRBD1 aligns across 7 bases. This sequence originates from a woman aged 55-69 years with Graves' ophthalmopathy. The sample consisted of blood. The CDR3 DNA reads TGTGCCAGCAGTGGCACGACAGGGTCGTCGGTTAACTATGGCTACACCTTC. It translates to CASSGTTGSSVNYGYTF.